This TCR beta chain emerged from a study of blood T cell repertoires in COVID-19. In the study overall: From T cells, B-cell-depleted T cells, or PBMCs came the material, which was cDNA or gDNA.

Sequenced by immunoSEQ multiplex PCR; TCRdb stores in-frame clones only, minus some. Of around 30,000 clones listed, about 79% are singletons. V lost 5 bases and J lost 7, with 9 bases in between. This CDR3 has 13 amino acids. This TCR was recovered from a human donor in a cohort sampled during active COVID-19. Source material: peripheral blood. The chain carries TRBV12-3 or TRBV12-4 and TRBJ1-6; D is possibly TRBD1 (6 bases). CDR3 in amino acids: CASSRQANSPLHF. For the CDR3, the DNA is TGTGCCAGCAGTAGACAGGCCAATTCACCCCTCCACTTT.